The 30 T cell receptor beta chains in this list originate from one sample, sequenced in a study of prognosis after radiotherapy for stage I lung cancer. The TCR beta CDR3 region was amplified from genomic DNA, with two rounds of multiplex PCR being used for the amplification. With primers specific to each TRBV and TRBJ gene, the first-round PCR was performed. TCRdb itself ran the multiplex PCR reads through MiXCR, one entry per CDR3 protein. This table has around 20,000 distinct CDR3 sequences, around 50% appearing once. Sequenced material: PBMCs, taken before or after stereotactic body radiation therapy (not recorded which). The receptor set was obtained from a donor over 45 with non-small cell lung cancer.

This clonotype was recorded once. A junction boundary mismatches the germline segment, possibly from a read error. V gene TRBV11-2 combines with J gene TRBJ2-2; D is uncertain. The CDR3 runs 16 residues. Germline lookup yields CDR1 SGHAT and CDR2 FQNNGV. Written as DNA, the CDR3 is TGTGCGAGCAGCCAGCAAGTCCACGCGAACACCGGGGAGCTGTTTTTT. Translated, it gives CASSQQVHANTGELFF. Drawing the rest from reference TRBV11-2 and TRBJ2-2, the complete variable domain is EAGVAQSPRYKIIEKRQSVAFWCNPISGHATLYWYQQILGQGPKLLIQFQNNGVVDDSQLPKDRFSAERLKGVDSTLKIQPAKLEDSAVYLCASSQQVHANTGELFFGEGSRLTVL.

This clonotype was observed once. This is likely an artifact of a read error, given a far larger clone one base away. The J gene is TRBJ2-5, the V gene TRBV7-9; a possible D gene is TRBD2 (6 bases). V lost 7 bases to trimming and J lost 4 bases, with 16 bases between them. The CDR3 covers 14 residues. CDR1 is SEHNR, CDR2 FQNEAQ, per germline (reference sequence). The CDR3 reads CASIQGLGSETQYF. The CDR3 bases are TGTGCCAGCATCCAGGGACTCGGATCAGAGACCCAGTACTTC.

In its sample, this clonotype was seen many times. The rearrangement joins TRBV12-3 or TRBV12-4 to TRBJ1-3; no clear D. CDR3 length: 14 amino acids. The V end lost 3 bases, the J end lost 0 bases, and 6 bases lay between the germline ends. In DNA, the CDR3 is TGTGCCAGCAGTTTCAGGAGCTCTGGAAACACCATATATTTT. It translates to CASSFRSSGNTIYF.

As for this clonotype: The junction and the germline gene differ at one end; a read error may be behind it. J is TRBJ1-1 and V is TRBV7-9; TRBD1 matches at 8 bases. Germline values: CDR1 SEHNR, CDR2 FQNEAQ (reference sequence). The CDR3 consists of 14 residues. The CDR3 DNA follows: TGTGCCATCAGCTTAGAACAGGGGGTATCTGAAGCTTTCTTT. This gives the protein CAISLEQGVSEAFF.

This chain links TRBV19 with TRBJ2-7; D call uncertain. Germline CDR1 is LNHDA and CDR2 is SQIVND (reference sequence). This CDR3 is 13 amino acids long. V was pared by 1 base and J by 10 bases, with 14 bases between. The CDR3 bases are TGTGCCAGTAGTATAGTCCCTGCCCAGTATCAGTACTTC. Residues: CASSIVPAQYQYF.

This chain joins TRBV6-4 and TRBJ2-7, with 12 bases that match TRBD2. The CDR3 is made up of 15 amino acids. CDR1 is MRHNA and CDR2 is SNTAGT in the germline V gene. The trim removed 9 bases at V and 7 bases at J, leaving 13 bases unmatched. DNA for the CDR3: TGTGCCAGACTTAAACCGGGACTAGCGGGTCCAGAGCAGTACTTC. Protein: CARLKPGLAGPEQYF.

By proportion, this clonotype is medium-sized. This chain connects TRBV11-2 to TRBJ2-7; tentative D call: TRBD2 (7 bases). The CDR3 has 17 amino acids. Germline V gives CDR1 SGHAT, CDR2 FQNNGV. V shed 2 bases and J shed 5 bases, with 22 bases lying between them. CDR3 sequence reads: CASSLTGLGRGRHEQYF. For the CDR3, the DNA is TGTGCCAGCAGCTTAACGGGGCTGGGGCGGGGGCGGCACGAGCAGTACTTC.

This chain connects TRBV30 to TRBJ1-2; no clear D gene. Germline lookup yields CDR1 GTSNPN and CDR2 SVGIG (reference sequence). Trimming removed 1 base from V and 2 bases from J, with 11 bases in between. The CDR3 runs 14 residues. The CDR3 sequence: CAWSGATGNYGYTF. The DNA for the CDR3 is TGTGCCTGGAGTGGAGCAACCGGGAACTATGGCTACACCTTC.

The chain has TRBV6-1 and TRBJ1-5, with a possible D match to TRBD1 (5 bases). Trimming cost V 10 bases and J 0 bases, with 16 bases left between them. CDR3 length: 15 residues. Germline V gene sequence: CDR1 MNHNS, CDR2 SASEGT. The CDR3 here is CATSPTGYSNQPQHF. Written as DNA, the CDR3 is TGTGCCACGTCCCCAACAGGCTATAGCAATCAGCCCCAGCATTTT.

Worth noting for this clonotype: A far more abundant clone sits one base away, making this likely a read error. V usage is TRBV6-4 and J usage is TRBJ2-7; tentative D call: TRBD2 (5 bases). The V and J ends lost 3 bases and 2 bases respectively, with 17 bases between them. This CDR3 has 16 residues. Germline CDR1 and CDR2: MRHNA and SNTAGT. CDR3 coding DNA: TGTGCCAGCAGTGAAGGACCAGCGGTAGGGCCCTACGAGCAGTACTTC. As protein: CASSEGPAVGPYEQYF.

This clonotype was counted at least ten times. The J gene is TRBJ2-1, the V gene TRBV9, with 7 bases fitting TRBD1. The CDR3 runs to 16 residues. Trimming at V came to 0 bases and at J to 1 base, leaving 4 bases not matched to a gene. Germline V CDR1 and CDR2: SGDLS, YYNGEE. The CDR3 region is CASSVDGQDSYNEQFF. CDR3 coding DNA: TGTGCCAGCAGCGTAGATGGACAGGATTCCTACAATGAGCAGTTCTTC.

The chain is built from TRBV6-2 or TRBV6-3 and TRBJ1-4; D possibly corresponds to TRBD1 (5 bases). Trimming took 5 bases from V and 8 from J, leaving 15 bases between them. Germline V gives CDR1 MNHEY, CDR2 SVGEGT. The CDR3 spans 14 residues. The CDR3 DNA reads as TGTGCCAGCAGTAAGGGGATTACCGGGGAAAAACTGTTTTTT. It is translated as CASSKGITGEKLFF.

The chain has TRBV24-1 and TRBJ2-1; unclear D gene. Germline assignment: CDR1 KGHDR and CDR2 SFDVKD. With 0 bases removed from V and 5 bases from J, the gap between germline ends came to 10 bases. The CDR3 is 15 amino acids. As DNA, the CDR3 is TGTGCCACCAGTGATTTGTTGGCCCACAACAATGAGCAGTTCTTC. Translated, it gives CATSDLLAHNNEQFF.

The chain has TRBV6-4 and TRBJ2-1; 7 bases are shared with TRBD1. Looked up from germline, CDR1 is MRHNA and CDR2 is SNTAGT. Trimming at V came to 8 bases and at J to 3 bases, leaving 7 bases not matched to a gene. The CDR3 loop spans 14 amino acids. The CDR3 DNA follows: TGTGCCAGCGCCCCGACAGGGAACTACAATGAGCAGTTCTTC. The encoded protein is CASAPTGNYNEQFF.

Of note for this clonotype: This likely reflects a read error, since a far larger clone is one base away. The rearrangement uses TRBV6-2 or TRBV6-3 and TRBJ2-7, with D unclear. The CDR3 spans 13 residues. V gave up 7 bases and J gave up 6 bases, with 16 bases separating them. Germline V lookup: CDR1 MNHEY, CDR2 SVGEGT. The CDR3 region has the DNA TGTGCCAGCATTGAAGCGTTTACGTCCGAGCAGTACTTC. This translates into CASIEAFTSEQYF.

This clonotype has at least ten counts. The rearrangement joins TRBV12-3 or TRBV12-4 to TRBJ1-4; a weak D match, TRBD1 (5 bases). CDR3 size: 15 residues. V lost 4 bases and J 2 bases, leaving 11 bases between the germline ends. CDR3 in amino acids: CASSYQTVTNEKLFF. CDR3 sequence (DNA): TGTGCCAGCAGTTATCAGACAGTCACTAATGAAAAACTGTTTTTT.

Ten or more counts support this clonotype. This rearrangement joins TRBV2 to TRBJ2-5; TRBD1 matches 7 bases. Germline CDR1 and CDR2: SNHLY and FYNNEI. V was pared by 6 bases and J by 6 bases, with 4 bases of the junction left unmatched. The CDR3 extends over 12 amino acids. The CDR3 protein is CASRQGKKTQYF. CDR3 DNA: TGTGCCAGCAGACAGGGGAAAAAGACCCAGTACTTC.

In regard to this clonotype: The junction differs from germline at one of its ends, possibly a read error. The rearrangement uses TRBV20-1 and TRBJ2-3, with 8 bases matching TRBD1. Germline V gene sequence: CDR1 DFQATT, CDR2 SNEGSKA (reference sequence). There are 16 residues in the CDR3. In nucleotides, the CDR3 is TGCAGTACTAGATATCCCGGGACAGGCGACACAGATACGCAGTATTTT. It specifies CSTRYPGTGDTDTQYF.

This clonotype occurred many times. The chain employs TRBV28 and TRBJ2-7; TRBD2 matches 9 bases. With 8 bases clipped from V and 1 base from J, the junction kept 6 bases outside the gene matches. Germline CDR1 MDHEN, CDR2 SYDVKM. The CDR3 spans 14 residues. The CDR3 DNA reads TGTGCCAGCTGGGCTAGCGGGATGTCCTACGAGCAGTACTTC. Protein: CASWASGMSYEQYF.

The chain is built from TRBV7-9 and TRBJ2-3; 10 bases are shared with TRBD1. J was trimmed by 4 bases and V by 5 bases; bases with no gene match: 15. The CDR3 consists of 18 residues. Germline V gene sequence: CDR1 SEHNR, CDR2 FQNEAQ (reference sequence). The DNA for the CDR3 is TGTGCCAGCAGCACCGGTAAGGGGACAGGGGAGTTGGCAGATACGCAGTATTTT. Its protein product is CASSTGKGTGELADTQYF.

Within the sample, this clonotype is medium-sized (0.01 to 0.1%). This rearrangement joins TRBV25-1 to TRBJ2-7, with a tentative D call TRBD1 (7 bases). The CDR3 is 15 amino acids. V was clipped by 3 bases and J by 3 bases, with 15 bases between them. Germline CDR1 MGHDK, CDR2 SYGVNS. The CDR3 nucleotides are TGTGCCAGCAGTGATTGGAGGGGGCTGAACTACGAGCAGTACTTC. This codes for CASSDWRGLNYEQYF.

Worth noting for this clonotype: A read error may explain this, as a much larger clone is one base away. The chain couples TRBV6-9 to TRBJ2-1; TRBD2 agrees at 7 bases. CDR3 length: 19 residues. CDR1 and CDR2 from the germline V gene are MNHGY and SVAAGI. The CDR3 DNA follows: TGTGCCAACAGTTATGGCTACTTATCCGGGAGGTCCTCCTACAATGAGCAGTTCTTC. This translates into CANSYGYLSGRSSYNEQFF.

This clonotype was counted ten times or more. The rearrangement joins TRBV2 to TRBJ1-3; D unresolved. Trimming cost V 2 bases and J 6 bases, with 14 bases left between them. The CDR3 runs 15 residues. In germline, CDR1 is SNHLY, CDR2 FYNNEI. The CDR3 loop is CASSEIQSRLNTIYF. The CDR3 bases are TGTGCCAGCAGTGAAATCCAGAGCCGGTTAAACACCATATATTTT.

Ten or more counts support this clonotype. The gene calls are TRBV5-8 and TRBJ2-5, with TRBD1 matching 11 bases. Germline CDR1 SGHTS, CDR2 YDEGEE. The CDR3 has 14 residues. J lost 6 bases, V lost 4 bases, and 5 bases had no gene match. The CDR3 loop is CASSPGTGGKTQYF. CDR3 in DNA: TGTGCCAGCAGCCCCGGGACAGGGGGAAAGACCCAGTACTTC.

The chain carries TRBV11-2 and TRBJ2-1; 8 bases match TRBD2. The CDR3 sequence is 14 residues long. Trimming took 3 bases from V and 10 from J; bases not matched to a gene: 8. Germline CDR1 reads SGHAT; CDR2 reads FQNNGV. CDR3 loop: CASSLGTRRDEQFF. CDR3 DNA: TGTGCCAGCAGCTTGGGGACTAGGAGGGACGAGCAGTTCTTC.

The rearrangement uses TRBV7-2 and TRBJ2-7; no definite D call. In germline, CDR1 is SGHTA, CDR2 FQGNSA. Trimming took off 4 bases at V and 4 bases at J, with 5 bases between the two ends. The CDR3 spans 11 residues. This CDR3 reads CASSSEYEQYF. The CDR3 nucleotides are TGTGCCAGCAGCTCAGAGTACGAGCAGTACTTC.

The V gene is TRBV6-1, the J gene TRBJ2-7; D ambiguous. Trimming pared 6 bases from V and 5 bases from J, leaving 17 bases between. CDR1 and CDR2 from the germline V gene are MNHNS and SASEGT. There are 14 residues in the CDR3. The CDR3 DNA reads TGTGCCAGCAGGCTGGTACAGTGTCTCCACGAGCAGTACTTC. It codes for CASRLVQCLHEQYF.

In this sample, this clonotype turned up many times. In DNA form, the CDR3 reads TGCAGTGCAAGGGGTTATCAAGAGACCCAGTACTTC. This codes for CSARGYQETQYF. The rearrangement links TRBV20-1 to TRBJ2-5; the D gene is possibly TRBD1 (5 bases). Germline V gene data show CDR1 as DFQATT and CDR2 as SNEGSKA (reference sequence). The V and J ends lost 6 bases and 2 bases respectively, with 10 bases between them. The CDR3 has 12 residues.

V is TRBV11-2 and J is TRBJ2-1; D gene ambiguous. V was shortened by 1 base and J by 6 bases, with 7 bases between the two germline ends. This CDR3 has 13 residues. Germline CDR1 reads SGHAT; CDR2 reads FQNNGV. In nucleotides, the CDR3 is TGTGCCAGCAGCTTAGGGGCTATCAATGAGCAGTTCTTC. It translates to CASSLGAINEQFF. Full variable domain (missing parts from reference TRBV11-2 and TRBJ2-1): EAGVAQSPRYKIIEKRQSVAFWCNPISGHATLYWYQQILGQGPKLLIQFQNNGVVDDSQLPKDRFSAERLKGVDSTLKIQPAKLEDSAVYLCASSLGAINEQFFGPGTRLTVL.

This clonotype was seen many times. The J gene is TRBJ2-1, the V gene TRBV27; the D gene is possibly TRBD1 (5 bases). V was clipped by 3 bases and J by 6 bases, with 9 bases between them. Germline V CDR1 and CDR2: MNHEY, SMNVEV (reference sequence). The CDR3 is made up of 13 amino acids. The CDR3 loop reads CASSFRTPNEQFF. The CDR3 DNA sequence: TGTGCCAGCAGTTTTCGGACACCCAATGAGCAGTTCTTC.